This TCR beta chain originates from a study of Ad26.COV2.S vaccination and SARS-CoV-2 variants. This CDR3 is built from 11 residues. CDR1 is SQVTM, CDR2 ANQGSEA, per germline. V lost 0 bases to trimming and J lost 18 bases, with 12 bases between them. Notes on this clone: Antigen unknown.

Treatment described: 15 to 20 received Ad26.COV2.S at low or high dose, single or two shots; roughly five received placebo; per-sample allocation not given. Following the first vaccine or placebo injection, samples were taken on day 63. In the vaccine, an Ad26 vector expressed the SARS-CoV-2 spike of the Wuhan strain. General study points: Possibly, TCR breadth and depth analyses underestimated total T cell responses.

Data came from immunoSEQ multiplex PCR; TCRdb stores just in-frame clones and leaves some out. The sample lists fewer than 500,000 clones; approximately 90% were seen once. The chain carries TRBV29-1 and TRBJ1-6, with D perhaps matching TRBD1 (6 bases). The receptor was derived from a person between 18 and 65 years old who received the Ad26.COV2.S COVID-19 vaccine or a placebo. The specimen was peripheral blood, collected in a trial of Ad26.COV2.S vaccine versus placebo. CDR3 nucleotides: TGCAGCGTTGAAGAGGGAGGGGGGTCCCACTTT. Translated: CSVEEGGGSHF.